This TCR beta chain originates from a study of T cell clusters in autoimmune cytopenias (dated by TCRdb to the late 2010s). Notes on the research overall: Among healthy donor controls, the mean age was roughly 56 years, the median age was approximately 59 years, and about half of the roughly 40 were female. A median TRB sequencing depth of 50,000 or so reads per sample was reached, and a median of roughly 2,300 distinct TRB clonotypes per sample was obtained. Peripheral blood TRB and IGH repertoires were sequenced in autoimmune cytopenia patients at active disease and during treatment follow-up, alongside healthy, CLL and autoimmune hepatitis controls. The goal of the study was to determine whether autoimmune cytopenia patients have a disease-specific immune repertoire signature that could serve as a blood-based biomarker. For primary cytopenia, the controls were some 26 age-matched healthy donors, and for secondary cytopenia, the controls were 13 to 15 age-matched CLL patients. Autoimmune hepatitis repertoires were compared with those of about two dozen age- and sex-matched healthy donors.

The CDR3 spans 15 residues, from the cysteine through the phenylalanine. A DNA sequence was not provided. CDR1 and CDR2 are read off the germline V gene as SGHTA and FQGNSA. Comments on this clonotype: Its antigen is unknown.

Each sample's TRB amplification started from about 250 ng of peripheral blood genomic DNA, which corresponds to tens of thousands of genome equivalents. Study-wide conclusions, independent of this receptor: In the comparison of secondary cytopenia with CLL, the cluster-lack signature was not observed, apparently because the dominant lymphoma-associated repertoire masked the signature. Healthy donors had almost three times as many exclusive TRB clusters as active autoimmune hepatitis patients, a finding consistent with an autoimmunity-wide signature. A lack of physiological T cell clusters in primary autoimmune cytopenia patients was suggested by GLIPH, as 51 clusters were found to be exclusive to healthy donors versus 15 to 20 exclusive to patients. The T cell clusters were only ever defined in silico, so experimental validation of their functional role was still needed. Shifts in the TRB repertoire, including less even repertoires in secondary cytopenia and CLL, were mostly a reflection of lymphoma bias and not of autoimmunity.

To amplify TRB rearrangements, a touch-down multiplex PCR protocol was run with the TRB-A and TRB-B primer pools combined in a single tube. Two consecutive PCR reactions with Phusion HS II polymerase added Illumina adapters and sample indices to the amplicons. The amplicons were gel-purified using the NucleoSpin Gel and PCR Clean-up kit, after which quantification was performed by Qubit and quality was checked on an Agilent 2100 Bioanalyzer. Sequencing of the libraries was performed on an Illumina MiSeq with 600-cycle, single-indexed, paired-end runs. In the paper's pipeline: MiXCR version 2.1.12, together with the default MiXCR reference library, was used to align and assemble the TRB reads. A clone was defined by each unique CDR3 nucleotide sequence, and analysis was restricted to productive sequences with at least two reads. Alpha-parameterized diversity profiles (alpha 0 to 5), including the Shannon (alpha 1) and Simpson (alpha 2) indices, were computed with an R script to assess repertoire diversity. Combinatorial TRB VJ usage was calculated with the tcR package and was compared between cohorts by principal component analysis performed with ade4. GLIPH clustering of TCRbeta CDR3s was carried out on cohort pairs matched by age and read depth, and cluster frequencies were compared by Wilcoxon test. TCRdb reprocessed the public reads and reports one entry per CDR3 protein sequence, without DNA. These V and J calls originate from TCRdb's pipeline instead of the authors' own analysis. This sample's table has entries for roughly 4,200 distinct CDR3 sequences. The ten largest make up 70% of the sample.

These data were likewise used in another study, on T cell repertoires in aging, cancer and after chemotherapy. As that second paper reports: Donors were distributed across six age groups ranging from 30 or younger to 70 or older, with at least three individuals included per group. TCR repertoires from healthy donor controls were recorded over periods of several months to years and showed clear clonal overlap between repeated samplings. The complete dataset included about 9.1 million TCR reads. Significantly lower blood TCR diversity and higher clonality were observed in untreated patients with hematological or solid cancers than in age-matched healthy donors. Declining TCR diversity with age in healthy donors was mainly explained by loss of richness; in cancer patients, loss of evenness also contributed. In both cancer cohorts, the median generation probability rose over the chemotherapy interval, which suggests that the repertoire was reconstituted through rebound thymic output. It was noted by the authors that conclusions about immunological memory after chemotherapy cannot be drawn from the repertoire data. Peripheral blood TCR beta repertoires from healthy donors and cancer patients were profiled to examine immunoaging and T cell reconstitution after chemotherapy. Alongside 95 healthy donors serving as a reference group, the cohort included some 210 cancer patients, of whom more than 85 had hematological cancers and around 120 had solid cancers. MiXCR versions 2.12 and 3.0.5 were used to process TRB sequences. The repertoire metrics were Shannon diversity, evenness, clonality (calculated as one minus evenness), and diversity profiles parameterized by alpha from 0 to 5. The IGoR algorithm was used to calculate generation probabilities for clones in the paired samples taken before and after chemotherapy.

The sample comprised peripheral blood. The chain is made from TRBV7-2 and TRBJ2-7; TCRdb's assignment of TRBD2 cannot be checked, as there is no DNA. The TCR originated in a human donor in good health. The CDR3 reads as follows: CTSSQSGGGSYEQYF.